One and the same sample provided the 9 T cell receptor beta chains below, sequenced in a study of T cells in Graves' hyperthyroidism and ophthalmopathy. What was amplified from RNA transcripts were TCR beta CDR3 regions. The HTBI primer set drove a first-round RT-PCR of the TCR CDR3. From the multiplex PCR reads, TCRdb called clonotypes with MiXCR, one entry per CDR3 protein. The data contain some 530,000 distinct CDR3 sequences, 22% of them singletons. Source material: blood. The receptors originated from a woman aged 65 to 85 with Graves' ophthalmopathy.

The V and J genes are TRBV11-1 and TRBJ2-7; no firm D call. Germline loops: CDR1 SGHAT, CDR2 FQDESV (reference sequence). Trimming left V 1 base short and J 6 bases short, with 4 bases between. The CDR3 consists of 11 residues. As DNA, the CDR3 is TGTGCCAGCAGCTTAGTGAGCGAGCAGTACTTC. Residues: CASSLVSEQYF.

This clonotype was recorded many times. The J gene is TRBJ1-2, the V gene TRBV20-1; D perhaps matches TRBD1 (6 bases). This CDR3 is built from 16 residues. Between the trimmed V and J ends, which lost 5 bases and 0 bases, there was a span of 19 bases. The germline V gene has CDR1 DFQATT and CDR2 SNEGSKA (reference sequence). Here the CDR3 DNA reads TGCAGTGCTGGGCAGGGGACCCTAAGATCTAACTATGGCTACACCTTC. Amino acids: CSAGQGTLRSNYGYTF.

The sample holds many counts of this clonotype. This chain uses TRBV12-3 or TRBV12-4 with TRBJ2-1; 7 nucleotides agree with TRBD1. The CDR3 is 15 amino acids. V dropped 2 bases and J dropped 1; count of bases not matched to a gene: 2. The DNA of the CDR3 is TGTGCCAGCAGTTTAAGACAGGGATCCTACAATGAGCAGTTCTTC. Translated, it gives CASSLRQGSYNEQFF.

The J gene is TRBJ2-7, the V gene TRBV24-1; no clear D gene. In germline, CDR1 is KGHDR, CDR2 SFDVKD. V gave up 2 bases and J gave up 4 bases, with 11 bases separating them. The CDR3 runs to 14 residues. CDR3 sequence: CATSDSLNSYEQYF. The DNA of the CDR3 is TGTGCCACCAGTGATTCGCTTAATTCTTACGAGCAGTACTTC.

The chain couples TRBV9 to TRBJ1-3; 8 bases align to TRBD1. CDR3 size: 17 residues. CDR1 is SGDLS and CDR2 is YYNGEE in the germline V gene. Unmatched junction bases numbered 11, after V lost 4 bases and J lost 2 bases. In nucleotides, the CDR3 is TGTGCCAGCAGCCCGCGAGAACAGGGGGGTACTGGAAACACCATATATTTT. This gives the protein CASSPREQGGTGNTIYF.

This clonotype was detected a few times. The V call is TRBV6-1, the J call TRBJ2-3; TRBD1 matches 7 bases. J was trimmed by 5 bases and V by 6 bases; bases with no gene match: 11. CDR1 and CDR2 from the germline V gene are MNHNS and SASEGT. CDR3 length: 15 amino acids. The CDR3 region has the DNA TGTGCCAGCAGCCAAGACAGGGTGCTTGGAGATACGCAGTATTTT. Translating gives CASSQDRVLGDTQYF.

DNA of the CDR3: TGTGCCAGCAGCACCCTTAGGGCCAGCAGGGATGGCTACACCTTC. Its translation is CASSTLRASRDGYTF. This chain links TRBV7-2 with TRBJ1-2; possibly TRBD1 for D (5 bases). The germline V and J ends were trimmed by 5 bases and 6 bases, with 19 bases remaining between them. The germline gives CDR1 SGHTA, CDR2 FQGNSA. The CDR3 covers 15 residues.

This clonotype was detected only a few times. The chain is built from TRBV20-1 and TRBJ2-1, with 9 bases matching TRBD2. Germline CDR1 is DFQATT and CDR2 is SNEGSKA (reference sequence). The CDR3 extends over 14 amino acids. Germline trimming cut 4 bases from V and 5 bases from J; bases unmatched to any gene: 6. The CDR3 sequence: CSAISLAGHNEQFF. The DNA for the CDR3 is TGCAGTGCTATAAGTCTAGCGGGACACAATGAGCAGTTCTTC.

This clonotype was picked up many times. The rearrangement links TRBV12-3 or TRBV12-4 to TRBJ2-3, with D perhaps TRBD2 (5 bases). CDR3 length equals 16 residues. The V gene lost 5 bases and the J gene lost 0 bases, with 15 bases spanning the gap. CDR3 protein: CASSPTRRTSTDTQYF. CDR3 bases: TGTGCCAGCAGTCCTACCAGGCGGACTAGCACAGATACGCAGTATTTT.